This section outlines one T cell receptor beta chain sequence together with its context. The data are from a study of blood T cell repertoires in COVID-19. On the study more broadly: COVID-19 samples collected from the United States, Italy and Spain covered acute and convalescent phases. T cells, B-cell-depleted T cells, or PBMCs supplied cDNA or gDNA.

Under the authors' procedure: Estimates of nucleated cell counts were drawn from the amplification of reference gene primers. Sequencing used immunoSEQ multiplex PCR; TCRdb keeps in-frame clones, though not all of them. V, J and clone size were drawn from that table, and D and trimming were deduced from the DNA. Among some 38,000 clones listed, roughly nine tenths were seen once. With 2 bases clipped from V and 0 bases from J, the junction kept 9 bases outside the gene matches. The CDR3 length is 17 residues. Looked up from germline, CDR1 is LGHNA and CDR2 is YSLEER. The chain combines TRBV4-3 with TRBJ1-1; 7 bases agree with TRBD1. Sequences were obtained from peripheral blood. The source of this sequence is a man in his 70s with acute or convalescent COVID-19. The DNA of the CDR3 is TGCGCCAGCAGCCAATACTTTTCCGGGACAGTGAACACTGAAGCTTTCTTT. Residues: CASSQYFSGTVNTEAFF.